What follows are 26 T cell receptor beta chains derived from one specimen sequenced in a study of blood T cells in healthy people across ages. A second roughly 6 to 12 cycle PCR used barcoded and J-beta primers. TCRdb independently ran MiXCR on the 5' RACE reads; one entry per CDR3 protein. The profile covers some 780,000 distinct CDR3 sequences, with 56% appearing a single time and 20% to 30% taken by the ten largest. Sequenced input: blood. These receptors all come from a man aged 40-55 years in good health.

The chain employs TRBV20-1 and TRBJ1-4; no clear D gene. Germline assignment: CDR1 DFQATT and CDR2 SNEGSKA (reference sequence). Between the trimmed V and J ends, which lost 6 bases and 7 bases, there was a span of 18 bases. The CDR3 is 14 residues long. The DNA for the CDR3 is TGCAGTGCGCAATCGGAGGGTGTCGGTGAAAAACTGTTTTTT. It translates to CSAQSEGVGEKLFF.

CDR3 in DNA: TGTGCCAGCTCACGACGGGACAGGGGACTGGGCAACAGCAATCAGCCCCAGCATTTT. Protein: CASSRRDRGLGNSNQPQHF. This chain links TRBV18 with TRBJ1-5, with 10 nucleotides matching TRBD1. V dropped 4 bases and J dropped 1; count of bases not matched to a gene: 13. From germline, CDR1 is KGHSH and CDR2 LQKENI. The CDR3 is 19 amino acids.

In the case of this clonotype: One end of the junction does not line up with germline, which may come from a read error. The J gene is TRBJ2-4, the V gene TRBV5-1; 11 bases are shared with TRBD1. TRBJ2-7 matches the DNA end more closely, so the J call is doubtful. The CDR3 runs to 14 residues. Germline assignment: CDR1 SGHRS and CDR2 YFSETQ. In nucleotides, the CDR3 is TGCGTCAGCAGGGGACAGGGGGATTCTTACGAGCAGTACTTC. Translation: CVSRGQGDSYEQYF.

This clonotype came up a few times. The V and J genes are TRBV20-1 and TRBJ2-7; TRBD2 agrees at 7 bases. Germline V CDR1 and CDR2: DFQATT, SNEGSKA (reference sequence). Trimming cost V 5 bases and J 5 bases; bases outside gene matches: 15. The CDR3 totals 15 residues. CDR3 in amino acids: CSAESGRREINEQYF. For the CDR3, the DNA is TGCAGTGCTGAGTCCGGTAGGCGGGAGATAAACGAGCAGTACTTC.

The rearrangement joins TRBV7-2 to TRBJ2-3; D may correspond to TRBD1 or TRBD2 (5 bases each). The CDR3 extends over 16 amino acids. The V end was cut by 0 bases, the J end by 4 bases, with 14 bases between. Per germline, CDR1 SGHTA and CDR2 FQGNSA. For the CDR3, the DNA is TGTGCCAGCAGCTTAGCGGGTTGGGGGTTGCCAGATACGCAGTATTTT. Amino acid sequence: CASSLAGWGLPDTQYF.

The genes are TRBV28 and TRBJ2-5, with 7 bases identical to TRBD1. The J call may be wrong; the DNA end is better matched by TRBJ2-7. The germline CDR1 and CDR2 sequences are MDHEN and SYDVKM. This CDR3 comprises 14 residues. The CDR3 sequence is CASRRRTGDYEQYF. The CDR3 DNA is TGTGCCAGCAGGCGACGGACAGGCGACTACGAGCAGTACTTC.

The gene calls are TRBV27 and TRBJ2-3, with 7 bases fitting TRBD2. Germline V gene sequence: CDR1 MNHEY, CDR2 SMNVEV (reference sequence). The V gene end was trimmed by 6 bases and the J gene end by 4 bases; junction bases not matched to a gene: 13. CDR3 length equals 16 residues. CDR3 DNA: TGTGCCAGCAGCCACGGGAGGCCACCGCGGGCAGATACGCAGTATTTT. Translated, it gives CASSHGRPPRADTQYF.

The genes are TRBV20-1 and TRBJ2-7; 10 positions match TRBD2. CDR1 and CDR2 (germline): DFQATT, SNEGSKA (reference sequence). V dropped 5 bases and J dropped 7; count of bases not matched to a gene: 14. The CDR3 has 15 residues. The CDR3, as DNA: TGCAGTGCTTATGCCACTAGCGGGGTTTACAATGAGCAGTACTTC. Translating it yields CSAYATSGVYNEQYF.

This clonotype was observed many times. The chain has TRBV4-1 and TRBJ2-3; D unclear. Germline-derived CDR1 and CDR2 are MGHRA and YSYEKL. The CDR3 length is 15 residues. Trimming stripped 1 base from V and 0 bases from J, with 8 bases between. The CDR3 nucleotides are TGCGCCAGCAGCCAAGTCGGGCCGAGCACAGATACGCAGTATTTT. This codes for CASSQVGPSTDTQYF.

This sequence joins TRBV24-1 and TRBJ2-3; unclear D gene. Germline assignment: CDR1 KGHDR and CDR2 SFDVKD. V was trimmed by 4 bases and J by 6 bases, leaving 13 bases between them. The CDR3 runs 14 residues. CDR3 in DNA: TGTGCCACCAGTGACCGCGCCGACACCGATACGCAGTATTTT. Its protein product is CATSDRADTDTQYF.

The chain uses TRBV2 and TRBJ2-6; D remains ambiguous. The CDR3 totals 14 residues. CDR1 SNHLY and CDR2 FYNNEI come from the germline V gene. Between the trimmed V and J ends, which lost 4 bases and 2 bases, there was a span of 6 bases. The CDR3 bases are TGTGCCAGCAGTGTAAGTGCTGGGGCCAACGTCCTGACTTTC. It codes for CASSVSAGANVLTF.

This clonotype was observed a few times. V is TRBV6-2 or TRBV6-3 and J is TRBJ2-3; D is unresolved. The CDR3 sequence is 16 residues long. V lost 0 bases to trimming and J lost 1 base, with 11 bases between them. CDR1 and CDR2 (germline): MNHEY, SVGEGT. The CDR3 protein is CASSYSNGFRTDTQYF. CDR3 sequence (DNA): TGTGCCAGCAGTTACTCGAACGGCTTCCGCACAGATACGCAGTATTTT.

The CDR3 nucleotides are TGTGCCAGCAGTTCACCGGGACAGGGGGAGGATGGCTACACCTTC. Translating gives CASSSPGQGEDGYTF. The V call is TRBV28, the J call TRBJ1-2; TRBD1 matches 11 bases. The CDR3 is 15 amino acids. With 4 bases clipped from V and 6 bases from J, the junction kept 7 bases outside the gene matches. Germline V gene lookup returns CDR1 MDHEN and CDR2 SYDVKM.

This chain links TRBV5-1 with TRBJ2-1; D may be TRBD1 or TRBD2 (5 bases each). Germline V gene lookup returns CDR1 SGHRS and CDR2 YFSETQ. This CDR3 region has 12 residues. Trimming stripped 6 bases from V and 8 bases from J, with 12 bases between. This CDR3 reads CASTAPGHEQFF. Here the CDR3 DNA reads TGCGCCAGCACAGCCCCGGGGCATGAGCAGTTCTTC.

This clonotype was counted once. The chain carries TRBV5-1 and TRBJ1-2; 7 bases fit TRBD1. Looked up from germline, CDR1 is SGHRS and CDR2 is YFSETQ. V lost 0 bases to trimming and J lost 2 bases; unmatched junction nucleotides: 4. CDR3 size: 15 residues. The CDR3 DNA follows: TGCGCCAGCAGCTTGGGGGACAGCAAGAACTATGGCTACACCTTC. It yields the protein CASSLGDSKNYGYTF.

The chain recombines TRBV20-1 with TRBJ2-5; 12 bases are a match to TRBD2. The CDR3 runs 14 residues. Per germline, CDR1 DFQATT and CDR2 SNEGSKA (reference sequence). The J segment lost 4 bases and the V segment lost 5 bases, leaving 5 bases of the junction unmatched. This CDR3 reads CSAVTSGGPETQYF. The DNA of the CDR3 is TGCAGTGCTGTGACTAGCGGGGGTCCAGAGACCCAGTACTTC.

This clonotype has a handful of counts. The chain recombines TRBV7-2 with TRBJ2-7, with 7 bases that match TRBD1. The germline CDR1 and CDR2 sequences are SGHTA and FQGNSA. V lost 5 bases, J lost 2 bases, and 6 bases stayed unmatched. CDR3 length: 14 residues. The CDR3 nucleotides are TGTGCCAGCAGCCCTCAAGGGGGCACCTACGAGCAGTACTTC. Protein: CASSPQGGTYEQYF.

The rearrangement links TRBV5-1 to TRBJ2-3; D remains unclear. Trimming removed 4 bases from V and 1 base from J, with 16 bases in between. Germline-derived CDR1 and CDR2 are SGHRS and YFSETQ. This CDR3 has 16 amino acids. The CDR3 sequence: CASSDTGSSRTDTQYF. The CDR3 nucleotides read TGCGCCAGCAGCGATACCGGCTCCTCCCGCACAGATACGCAGTATTTT.

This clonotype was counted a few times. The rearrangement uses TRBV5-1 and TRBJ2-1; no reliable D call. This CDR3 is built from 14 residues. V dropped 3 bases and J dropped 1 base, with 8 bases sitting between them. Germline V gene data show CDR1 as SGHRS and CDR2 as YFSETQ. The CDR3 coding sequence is TGCGCCAGCAGCTGGATGGGTTCCTACAATGAGCAGTTCTTC. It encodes CASSWMGSYNEQFF.

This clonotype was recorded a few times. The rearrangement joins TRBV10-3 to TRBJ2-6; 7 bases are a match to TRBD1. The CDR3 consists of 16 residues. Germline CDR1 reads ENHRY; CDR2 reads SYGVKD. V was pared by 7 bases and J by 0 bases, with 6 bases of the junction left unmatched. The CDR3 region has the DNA TGTGCCATCAAGTCGACAGGGCCCTCTGGGGCCAACGTCCTGACTTTC. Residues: CAIKSTGPSGANVLTF.

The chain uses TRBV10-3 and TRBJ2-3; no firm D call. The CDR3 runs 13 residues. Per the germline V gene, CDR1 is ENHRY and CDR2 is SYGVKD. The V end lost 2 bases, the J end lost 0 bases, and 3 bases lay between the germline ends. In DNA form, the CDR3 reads TGTGCCATCAGTGAGGGGAGCACAGATACGCAGTATTTT. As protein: CAISEGSTDTQYF.

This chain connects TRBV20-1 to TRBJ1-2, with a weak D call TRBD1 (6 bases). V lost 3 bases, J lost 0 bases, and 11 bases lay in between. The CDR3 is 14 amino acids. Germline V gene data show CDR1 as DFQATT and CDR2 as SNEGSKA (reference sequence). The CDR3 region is CSASQGSPNYGYTF. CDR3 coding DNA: TGCAGTGCTAGTCAGGGGTCCCCTAACTATGGCTACACCTTC.

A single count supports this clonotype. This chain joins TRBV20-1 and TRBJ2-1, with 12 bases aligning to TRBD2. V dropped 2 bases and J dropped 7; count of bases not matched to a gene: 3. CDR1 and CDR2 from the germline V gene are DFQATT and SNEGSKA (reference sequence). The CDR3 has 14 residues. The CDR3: CSARRTSGENEQFF. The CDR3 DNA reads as TGCAGTGCTAGACGGACTAGCGGGGAGAATGAGCAGTTCTTC.

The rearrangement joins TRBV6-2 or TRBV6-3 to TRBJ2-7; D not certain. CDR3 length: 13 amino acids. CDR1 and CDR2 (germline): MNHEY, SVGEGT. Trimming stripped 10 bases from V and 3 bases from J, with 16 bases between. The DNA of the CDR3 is TGTGCCACCGATAACCCCCTTTTCTACGAGCAGTACTTC. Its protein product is CATDNPLFYEQYF.

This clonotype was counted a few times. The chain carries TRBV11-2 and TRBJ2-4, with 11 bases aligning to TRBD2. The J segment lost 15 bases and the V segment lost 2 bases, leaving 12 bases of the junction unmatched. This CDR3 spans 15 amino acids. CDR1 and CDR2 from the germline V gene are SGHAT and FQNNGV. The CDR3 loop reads CASSLRPLTSGVLYF. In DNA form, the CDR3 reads TGTGCCAGCAGCTTACGACCCTTGACTAGCGGGGTGCTGTACTTC.

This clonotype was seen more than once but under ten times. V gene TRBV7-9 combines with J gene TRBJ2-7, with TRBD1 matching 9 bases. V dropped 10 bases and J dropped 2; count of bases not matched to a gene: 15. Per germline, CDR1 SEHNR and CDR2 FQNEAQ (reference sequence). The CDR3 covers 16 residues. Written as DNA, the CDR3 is TGTGCCACCGTCGGACAGGGGCCCCTCGGCCCCTACGAGCAGTACTTC. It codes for CATVGQGPLGPYEQYF. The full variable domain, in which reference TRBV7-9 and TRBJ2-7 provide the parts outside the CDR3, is DTGVSQNPRHKITKRGQNVTFRCDPISEHNRLYWYRQTLGQGPEFLTYFQNEAQLEKSRLLSDRFSAERPKGSFSTLEIQRTEQGDSAMYLCATVGQGPLGPYEQYFGPGTRLTVT.